This passage covers 13 T cell receptor beta chains from one sample sequenced in a study of T cell repertoires in aging, cancer and after chemotherapy. The template was genomic DNA from peripheral blood, not RNA. Multiplex touch-down PCR with TRB-A/B primers amplified rearranged V-D-J TRB sequences. One entry per CDR3 protein, called by TCRdb with MiXCR from the multiplex PCR reads. Of several thousand distinct CDR3 sequences in the sample, about 30% are singletons; the top ten hold around 9%. Specimen: blood. Receptors were obtained from a human donor with a blood cancer.

This clonotype was seen only a few times. This sequence joins TRBV14 and TRBJ2-5; D gene ambiguous. Trimming left V 4 bases short and J 5 bases short, with 8 bases between. CDR1 and CDR2 from the germline V gene are SGHDN and FVKESK. This CDR3 is 12 amino acids long. The CDR3 nucleotides are TGTGCCAGCAGCCGCCCCAGGGAGACCCAGTACTTC. The encoded protein is CASSRPRETQYF.

By sample share, this clonotype is medium-sized. The J gene is TRBJ1-5, the V gene TRBV30; D might be TRBD1 (5 bases). The germline V gene encodes CDR1 GTSNPN and CDR2 SVGIG (reference sequence). This CDR3 contains 14 residues. Trimming shortened V by 2 bases and J by 6 bases, and 14 bases separated the two germline ends. The CDR3 sequence: CAWSWGKGRQPQHF. As DNA, the CDR3 is TGTGCCTGGAGTTGGGGGAAAGGGCGTCAGCCCCAGCATTTT. Variable domain in full (rest from reference TRBV30 and TRBJ1-5): SQTIHQWPATLVQPVGSPLSLECTVEGTSNPNLYWYRQAAGRGLQLLFYSVGIGQISSEVPQNLSASRPQDRQFILSSKKLLLSDSGFYLCAWSWGKGRQPQHFGDGTRLSIL.

The chain has TRBV18 and TRBJ1-6; D call uncertain. The CDR3 has 15 amino acids. The V end lost 2 bases, the J end lost 7 bases, and 12 bases lay between the germline ends. CDR1 KGHSH and CDR2 LQKENI come from the germline V gene. DNA for the CDR3: TGTGCCAGCTCACCAGGGAGGGTGCAGAATTCACCCCTCCACTTT. Translating gives CASSPGRVQNSPLHF.

The chain joins TRBV12-3 or TRBV12-4 to TRBJ2-7; TRBD1 aligns across 11 bases. Trimming removed 3 bases from V and 3 bases from J; junction bases left unmatched: 4. The CDR3 loop spans 15 amino acids. The CDR3 loop reads CASSLGGTGGYEQYF. In DNA, the CDR3 is TGTGCCAGCAGTTTGGGCGGGACAGGGGGCTACGAGCAGTACTTC.

This clonotype was recorded a few times. This chain links TRBV5-4 with TRBJ2-5, with 13 bases fitting TRBD2. Trimming took 4 bases from V and 7 from J; bases not matched to a gene: 7. The germline V gene has CDR1 SGHNT and CDR2 YYREEE (reference sequence). The CDR3 consists of 15 residues. The CDR3 DNA reads TGTGCCAGCAGCCCAACTAGCGGGGGGGCGGGGACCCAGTACTTC. Protein product: CASSPTSGGAGTQYF.

The rearrangement joins TRBV5-4 to TRBJ2-5, with D maybe TRBD1 (6 bases). This CDR3 contains 14 residues. V gave up 3 bases and J gave up 1 base, with 10 bases separating them. Looked up from germline, CDR1 is SGHNT and CDR2 is YYREEE (reference sequence). The CDR3 sequence: CASSSKTGQETQYF. As DNA, the CDR3 is TGTGCCAGCAGCTCGAAGACAGGCCAAGAGACCCAGTACTTC.

This clonotype was seen just once. CDR3 sequence: CSARDSVERGADTQYF. The CDR3 DNA is TGCAGTGCTAGAGATTCGGTTGAGCGGGGGGCAGATACGCAGTATTTT. The J gene is TRBJ2-3, the V gene TRBV20-1; 9 nucleotides align to TRBD2. CDR1 and CDR2 (germline): DFQATT, SNEGSKA (reference sequence). The CDR3 has 16 residues. V was clipped by 0 bases and J by 4 bases; unmatched bases: 8.

The chain carries TRBV30 and TRBJ2-5; D is possibly TRBD2 (6 bases). Trimming took off 2 bases at V and 1 base at J, with 14 bases between the two ends. Germline V lookup: CDR1 GTSNPN, CDR2 SVGIG (reference sequence). The CDR3 extends over 15 amino acids. Here the CDR3 reads CAWSSYTGLQETQYF. The CDR3, as DNA: TGTGCCTGGAGTTCCTATACGGGACTCCAAGAGACCCAGTACTTC.

To note about this clonotype: Germline and junction disagree at one end, which may indicate a read error. The V call is TRBV6-2 or TRBV6-3, the J call TRBJ1-2; D unresolved. Germline V gene data show CDR1 as MNHEY and CDR2 as SVGEGT. This CDR3 has 14 residues. CDR3 in DNA: TGTGCCATCAGTCAGGCAGGAGAGTTCTATGGCTACACCTTC. It translates to CAISQAGEFYGYTF.

The chain couples TRBV20-1 to TRBJ2-5; 7 positions agree with TRBD1. The CDR3 totals 13 residues. V trimming: 4 bases; J trimming: 4 bases; junction bases outside the gene matches: 6. Germline V gene data show CDR1 as DFQATT and CDR2 as SNEGSKA (reference sequence). The CDR3 loop is CSAIGGSSETQYF. The CDR3 DNA sequence: TGCAGTGCTATAGGGGGCTCCTCAGAGACCCAGTACTTC.

In its sample, this clonotype ranks as medium-sized. The chain links TRBV11-1 to TRBJ2-1; 13 nucleotides line up with TRBD2. J lost 4 bases, V lost 5 bases, and 8 bases had no gene match. CDR1 and CDR2 (germline): SGHAT, FQDESV (reference sequence). The CDR3 is made up of 17 amino acids. The CDR3 loop reads CASSNPTSGGDYNEQFF. The CDR3 bases are TGTGCCAGCAGCAACCCAACTAGCGGGGGGGATTACAATGAGCAGTTCTTC. The full variable domain, rest sourced from reference TRBV11-1 and TRBJ2-1, is EAEVAQSPRYKITEKSQAVAFWCDPISGHATLYWYRQILGQGPELLVQFQDESVVDDSQLPKDRFSAERLKGVDSTLKIQPAELGDSAMYLCASSNPTSGGDYNEQFFGPGTRLTVL.

This clonotype was seen a handful of times. V gene TRBV27 combines with J gene TRBJ2-7; 10 bases map to TRBD1. The CDR3 runs to 14 residues. Per germline, CDR1 MNHEY and CDR2 SMNVEV (reference sequence). V gave up 6 bases and J gave up 3 bases; unmatched junction bases: 5. CDR3: CASRETGGDYEQYF. In DNA form, the CDR3 reads TGTGCCAGCAGAGAGACAGGGGGCGACTACGAGCAGTACTTC.

A note on this clonotype: A clone one base away is much larger, so this may be a read error. The V gene is TRBV5-6, the J gene TRBJ2-5; D is undetermined. Germline V gene lookup returns CDR1 SGHDT and CDR2 YYEEEE. The CDR3 is 13 residues long. The CDR3 DNA reads TGTGCCAGCAGGTTGGCAGCGCAAGAGACCCAGTACTTC. This gives the protein CASRLAAQETQYF.